This T cell receptor beta chain was sequenced during a study of post-analysis software for immune sequencing data. Overall study: Some patients lacked subtype; others had relapsing-remitting, secondary progressive or progressive-relapsing disease.

Included in the TCR beta cDNA libraries were unique molecular identifiers. MiXCR was run by TCRdb on the PCR reads, yielding one entry per CDR3 protein. The top ten clones hold about 3.7% of a sample with about 200,000 distinct CDR3 sequences, roughly 30% of them seen once. This clonotype came up once. The source is a girl younger than 18 with multiple sclerosis. The sample was blood.

The CDR3 is CASSPGRASYEQYF. The DNA of the CDR3 is TGTGCCAGCTCACCCGGCAGGGCCTCCTACGAGCAGTACTTC. The V gene is TRBV18, the J gene TRBJ2-7; the D gene is possibly TRBD1 (5 bases). Germline CDR1 and CDR2: KGHSH and LQKENI. The V end lost 3 bases, the J end lost 0 bases, and 9 bases lay between the germline ends. This CDR3 is 14 amino acids long.